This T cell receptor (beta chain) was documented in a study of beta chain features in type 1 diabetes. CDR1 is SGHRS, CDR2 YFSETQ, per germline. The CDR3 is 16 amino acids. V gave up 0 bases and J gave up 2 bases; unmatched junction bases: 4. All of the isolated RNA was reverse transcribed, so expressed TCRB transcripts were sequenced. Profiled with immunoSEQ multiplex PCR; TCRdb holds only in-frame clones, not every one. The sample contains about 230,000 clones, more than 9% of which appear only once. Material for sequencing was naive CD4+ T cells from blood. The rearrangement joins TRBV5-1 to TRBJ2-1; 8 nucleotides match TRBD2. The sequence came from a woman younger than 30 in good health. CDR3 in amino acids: CASSLERSGAYNEQFF. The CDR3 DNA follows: TGCGCCAGCAGCTTGGAACGTAGCGGGGCCTACAATGAGCAGTTCTTC.